The rows below give T cell receptor beta chains drawn from one sample of a study of cytomegalovirus exposure and HLA in healthy donors. Libraries were prepared by immunoSEQ multiplex PCR; TCRdb keeps only in-frame clonotypes and omits some of them. The repertoire includes approximately 70,000 clones, about 74% of them detected once, and approximately 10% sits in the top ten. What was sequenced was PBMCs. The receptors derive from a woman aged 55-69 years in good health and CMV-seropositive. The CDR3 runs from the conserved cysteine through the conserved F or W. D genes are given only for firm matches. A clone size is listed for some rows: how often the clone was seen (once, few, many), or a class if it is expanded.

j_call d_call clone_size v_call cdr3_aa cdr3_nt
TRBJ2-1 TRBD2 NA TRBV25-1 CASSEPGGPHNEQFF TGTGCCAGCAGTGAACCGGGAGGGCCTCACAATGAGCAGTTCTTC
TRBJ2-3 TRBD2 once TRBV2 CASTPGSGRPGDTQYF TGTGCCAGCACGCCCGGTAGCGGGAGGCCGGGAGATACGCAGTATTTT
TRBJ1-4 TRBD1 NA TRBV5-6 CASSLYEGGPNEKLFF TGTGCCAGCAGCTTATACGAAGGGGGCCCTAATGAAAAACTGTTTTTT
TRBJ1-6 TRBD1 NA TRBV2 CASSQGDSYNSPLHF TGTGCCTCCTCTCAGGGGGACTCCTATAATTCACCCCTCCACTTT
TRBJ1-3 NA NA TRBV6-6 CASRTRSSGNTIYF TGTGCCAGCAGGACCCGGAGCTCTGGAAACACCATATATTTT
TRBJ2-7 NA NA TRBV7-9 CASSLEAGDEQYF TGTGCCAGCAGCTTAGAGGCAGGCGACGAGCAGTACTTC
TRBJ2-5 NA NA TRBV2 CASSESAGGNQETQYF TGTGCCAGCAGTGAGTCAGCTGGGGGGAACCAAGAGACCCAGTACTTC
TRBJ1-1 TRBD1 once TRBV29-1 CSVQGRGVGTEAFF TGCAGCGTTCAGGGCAGGGGGGTGGGCACTGAAGCTTTCTTT
TRBJ1-2 NA NA TRBV7-9 CASSLDQGIRDGYTF TGTGCCAGCAGCTTAGATCAGGGGATAAGGGATGGCTACACCTTC
TRBJ1-1 NA NA TRBV30 CAWSAQEDTEAFF TGTGCCTGGAGTGCGCAGGAGGACACTGAAGCTTTCTTT
TRBJ1-1 NA NA TRBV7-8 CASSLRAGTEAFF TGTGCCAGCAGCTTAAGAGCGGGCACTGAAGCTTTCTTT
TRBJ2-1 TRBD2 NA TRBV7-9 CASSFRATSGGNEQFF TGTGCCAGCAGCTTCCGGGCGACTAGCGGGGGCAATGAGCAGTTCTTC
TRBJ2-1 TRBD2 NA TRBV6-4 CASSDSAGGGNEQFF TGTGCCAGCAGTGACTCAGCGGGAGGGGGCAATGAGCAGTTCTTC
TRBJ2-7 TRBD1 NA TRBV2 CASRDRTGAGEQYF TGTGCCAGCAGAGACCGGACAGGGGCTGGAGAGCAGTACTTC
TRBJ2-5 NA NA TRBV18 CASSLRQEQETQYF TGTGCCAGCTCACTTCGACAGGAACAAGAGACCCAGTACTTC
TRBJ1-4 NA NA TRBV9 CASSPGVGFNEKLFF TGTGCCAGCAGTCCAGGGGTCGGCTTTAATGAAAAACTGTTTTTT
TRBJ2-7 NA NA TRBV18 CASSPGTLKMDEQYF TGTGCCAGCTCACCCGGGACATTGAAGATGGACGAGCAGTACTTC
TRBJ2-5 NA NA TRBV5-1 CASSLQGRLEETQYF TGCGCCAGCAGCTTGCAGGGGCGCTTGGAAGAGACCCAGTACTTC
TRBJ1-1 NA NA TRBV5-1 CASSQILDTEAFF TGCGCCAGCAGTCAGATCTTGGACACTGAAGCTTTCTTT
TRBJ1-4 TRBD1 NA TRBV10-3 CAISESGQGGEREKLFF TGTGCCATCAGTGAGTCGGGACAGGGCGGTGAAAGAGAAAAACTGTTTTTT
TRBJ1-1 TRBD1 NA TRBV29-1 CSVRDRGAAFF TGCAGCGTGAGGGACAGGGGAGCAGCTTTCTTT
TRBJ1-1 NA NA TRBV11-2 CASSLDWNTEAFF TGTGCCAGCAGCTTAGACTGGAACACTGAAGCTTTCTTT